These T cell receptor beta chains were read from a single sample in a study of shared clonotypes between healthy human individuals. Clones were sequenced by immunoSEQ multiplex PCR, and TCRdb holds only the in-frame ones, with some missing. The sample carries about 680,000 clones, about 90% recorded once. The material sequenced was naive CD8+ T cells sorted from blood. Every receptor here comes from a man aged 25 to 40 in good health. Both conserved end residues are part of each CDR3. D genes are given only for firm matches. Some rows have no size entry. The others give once, few or many, or a class for an expanded clone.

size	V	D	J	CDR3	DNA
.	TRBV9	.	TRBJ2-1	CASSVAEDMMTGKTYNEQFF	TGTGCCAGCAGCGTAGCGGAAGACATGATGACCGGGAAGACCTACAATGAGCAGTTCTTC
.	TRBV11-2	.	TRBJ2-7	CASSLVAAYEQYF	TGTGCCAGCAGCTTAGTGGCCGCCTACGAGCAGTACTTC
.	TRBV4-1	.	TRBJ2-7	CASSQDLGLPDGQYF	TGCGCCAGCAGCCAAGATCTAGGACTCCCGGACGGGCAGTACTTC
.	TRBV29-1	TRBD2	TRBJ2-1	CSVETSVSSYNEQFF	TGCAGCGTTGAGACTAGCGTAAGCTCCTACAATGAGCAGTTCTTC
.	TRBV27	TRBD2	TRBJ2-2	CATGERGLAGGGTGELFF	TGTGCCACCGGGGAAAGGGGACTAGCGGGAGGAGGTACCGGGGAGCTGTTTTTT
once	TRBV4-1	.	TRBJ1-4	CASSLELDGEKLFF	TGCGCCAGCAGCCTGGAACTCGACGGGGAAAAACTGTTTTTT
once	TRBV29-1	TRBD1	TRBJ1-4	CSVRDRDEKLFF	TGCAGCGTGCGGGACAGGGATGAAAAACTGTTTTTT
.	TRBV19	TRBD2	TRBJ2-1	CASSSGTSGIYNEQFF	TGTGCCAGTAGTTCTGGGACTAGCGGGATCTACAATGAGCAGTTCTTC
.	TRBV9	.	TRBJ2-1	CASSAGQTSYNEQFF	TGTGCCAGCAGCGCAGGACAGACCTCCTACAATGAGCAGTTCTTC
.	TRBV27	.	TRBJ2-7	CASSLVLGSSYEQYF	TGTGCCAGCAGTTTGGTCCTCGGGAGCTCCTACGAGCAGTACTTC
.	TRBV7-2	TRBD2	TRBJ2-3	CASSFIAGNTDTQYF	TGTGCCAGCAGCTTTATAGCGGGAAACACAGATACGCAGTATTTT
.	TRBV28	.	TRBJ2-3	CASSLLLGAFTDTQYF	TGTGCCAGCAGTTTATTGCTGGGGGCCTTCACAGATACGCAGTATTTT
.	TRBV7-9	TRBD2	TRBJ2-1	CASSLGTSGSYGQFF	TGTGCCAGCAGCCTAGGGACTAGCGGGAGTTACGGGCAGTTCTTC
once	TRBV28	TRBD1	TRBJ1-5	CASSSTGGAYIQPQHF	TGTGCCAGCAGTTCTACAGGGGGCGCGTACATTCAGCCCCAGCATTTT
few	TRBV6-1	.	TRBJ1-1	CASIETEAFF	TGTGCCAGCATAGAAACAGAAGCTTTCTTT
.	TRBV4-2	TRBD1	TRBJ1-5	CASSPNPLDRSNQPQHF	TGTGCCAGCAGCCCGAACCCCTTGGACAGGAGCAATCAGCCCCAGCATTTT
once	TRBV5-1	TRBD2	TRBJ2-1	CASSLGLAGEDEQFF	TGCGCCAGCAGCTTGGGCCTAGCGGGAGAGGATGAGCAGTTCTTC
.	TRBV9	TRBD1	TRBJ2-7	CASSPQRSQGAPYEQYF	TGTGCCAGCAGCCCCCAGAGGTCCCAGGGGGCTCCCTACGAGCAGTACTTC
.	TRBV6-6	.	TRBJ2-7	CASSYSGGDLREQYF	TGTGCCAGCAGTTACTCGGGCGGTGATTTGAGGGAGCAGTACTTC
.	TRBV5-1	.	TRBJ1-2	CASSPVEAGYGYTF	TGCGCCAGCAGCCCGGTCGAGGCAGGCTATGGCTACACCTTC
.	TRBV14	TRBD1	TRBJ2-7	CASSTDRGHLLYEQYF	TGTGCCAGCAGCACCGACAGGGGGCATTTGCTGTACGAGCAGTACTTC
.	TRBV11-3	TRBD1	TRBJ1-1	CASSLGTGGRADTEAFF	TGTGCCAGCAGCCTCGGGACAGGTGGACGAGCGGACACTGAAGCTTTCTTT
.	TRBV9	.	TRBJ1-5	CASSVDGRVNQPQHF	TGTGCCAGCAGCGTAGACGGGCGAGTTAACCAGCCCCAGCATTTT
once	TRBV15	TRBD1	TRBJ2-1	CATSIKRTGGHEQFF	TGTGCCACCAGCATAAAGCGGACAGGGGGGCATGAGCAGTTCTTC
.	TRBV5-5	.	TRBJ1-3	CASSLEEPANSGNTIYF	TGTGCCAGCAGCTTGGAAGAGCCAGCTAACTCTGGAAACACCATATATTTT
.	TRBV7-9	.	TRBJ2-7	CASTTQVQGYEQYF	TGTGCCAGCACCACCCAAGTTCAGGGCTACGAGCAGTACTTC
.	TRBV15	.	TRBJ2-7	CATSRMRQYEQYF	TGTGCCACCAGCAGAATGAGGCAGTACGAGCAGTACTTC
.	TRBV9	.	TRBJ1-1	CASSPSGGEEVFF	TGTGCCAGCAGCCCCTCGGGTGGGGAGGAGGTTTTCTTT
.	TRBV5-1	TRBD1	TRBJ2-7	CATCSGTGFDEQYF	TGCGCCACCTGCTCCGGGACAGGGTTCGACGAGCAGTACTTC
.	TRBV18	TRBD2	TRBJ2-1	CASSSSGRVNEQFF	TGTGCCAGCTCATCTAGCGGGAGGGTCAATGAGCAGTTCTTC
.	TRBV27	.	TRBJ2-7	CASSSSDFYEQYF	TGTGCCAGCAGTTCCTCGGATTTTTACGAGCAGTACTTC
.	TRBV2	.	TRBJ1-2	CASRGYGYTF	TGTGCCAGCAGGGGTTATGGCTACACCTTC
.	TRBV7-6	.	TRBJ2-1	CASSSGEDNEQFF	TGTGCCAGCAGCTCTGGAGAGGACAATGAGCAGTTCTTC
.	TRBV29-1	.	TRBJ2-7	CSVRGGTRNEQYF	TGCAGCGTCAGGGGCGGGACAAGGAACGAGCAGTACTTC
.	TRBV7-2	.	TRBJ2-7	CASSMTDSYEQYF	TGTGCCAGCAGCATGACGGATTCATACGAGCAGTACTTC
.	TRBV7-6	TRBD1	TRBJ1-4	CASSPGGRGNEKLFF	TGTGCCAGCAGCCCAGGGGGTAGGGGAAATGAAAAACTGTTTTTT
.	TRBV9	.	TRBJ2-3	CASSVVGRATDTQYF	TGTGCCAGCAGCGTAGTTGGCAGGGCAACAGATACGCAGTATTTT
.	TRBV10-3	.	TRBJ1-1	CAISDGGNTEAFF	TGTGCCATCAGTGACGGGGGTAACACTGAAGCTTTCTTT
.	TRBV7-9	TRBD1	TRBJ2-1	CASSSNRDSSYNEQFF	TGTGCCAGCAGCTCCAACCGGGACAGCTCCTACAATGAGCAGTTCTTC
.	TRBV5-1	.	TRBJ2-3	CASSSTRGTGDTQYF	TGCGCCAGCAGCTCTACCCGGGGTACGGGGGATACGCAGTATTTT
.	TRBV6-6	.	TRBJ2-3	CASSYTTTDTQYF	TGTGCCAGCAGTTACACGACCACAGATACGCAGTATTTT
once	TRBV4-2	.	TRBJ2-7	CASSPHGGEAYEQYF	TGTGCCAGCAGCCCCCACGGGGGAGAAGCCTACGAGCAGTACTTC
.	TRBV19	.	TRBJ2-5	CASSMGVRTSEETQYF	TGTGCCAGTAGTATGGGGGTACGGACATCGGAAGAGACCCAGTACTTC
.	TRBV9	TRBD2	TRBJ2-7	CASSGSAGLALYEQYF	TGTGCCAGCAGCGGGAGTGCGGGACTAGCGTTGTACGAGCAGTACTTC
.	TRBV27	.	TRBJ2-1	CASERSGRYNEQFF	TGTGCCAGCGAAAGAAGCGGGCGTTACAATGAGCAGTTCTTC
once	TRBV7-9	.	TRBJ2-6	CASSLEAIGRSSGANVLTF	TGTGCCAGCAGCTTAGAGGCGATCGGGAGAAGCTCTGGGGCCAACGTCCTGACTTTC
.	TRBV6-1	.	TRBJ2-7	CASNPLGGSPYEQYF	TGTGCCAGCAACCCCTTGGGGGGTTCACCCTACGAGCAGTACTTC